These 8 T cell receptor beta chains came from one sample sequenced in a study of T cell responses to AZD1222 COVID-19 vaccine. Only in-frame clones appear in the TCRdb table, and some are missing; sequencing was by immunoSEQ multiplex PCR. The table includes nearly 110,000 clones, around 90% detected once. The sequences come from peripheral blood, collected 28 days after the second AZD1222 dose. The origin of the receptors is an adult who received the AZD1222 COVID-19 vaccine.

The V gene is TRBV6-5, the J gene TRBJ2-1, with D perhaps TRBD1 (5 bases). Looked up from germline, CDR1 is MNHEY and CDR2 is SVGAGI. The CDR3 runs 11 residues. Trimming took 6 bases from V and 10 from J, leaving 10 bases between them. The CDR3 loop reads CASSPRAEQFF. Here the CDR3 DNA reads TGTGCCAGCAGCCCCAGGGCGGAGCAGTTCTTC.

The CDR3 nucleotides are TGTGCCTGGAGTGTACGTCAGATGTCGTGGACGAGATTGGGGGAGCAGTACTTC. This sequence encodes CAWSVRQMSWTRLGEQYF. This chain joins TRBV30 and TRBJ2-7; no reliable D call. The germline V gene encodes CDR1 GTSNPN and CDR2 SVGIG (reference sequence). CDR3 length: 18 residues. Trimming removed 0 bases at V and 7 bases at J, with 28 bases between.

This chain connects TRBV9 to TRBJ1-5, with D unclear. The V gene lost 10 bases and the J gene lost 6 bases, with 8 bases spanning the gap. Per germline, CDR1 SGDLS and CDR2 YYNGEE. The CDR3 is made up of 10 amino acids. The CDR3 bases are TGTGCCGAGGAAGTTCAGCCCCAGCATTTT. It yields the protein CAEEVQPQHF.

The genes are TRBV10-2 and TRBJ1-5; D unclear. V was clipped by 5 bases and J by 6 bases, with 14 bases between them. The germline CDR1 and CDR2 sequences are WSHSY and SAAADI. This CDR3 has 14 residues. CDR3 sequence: CASSNSRTGQPQHF. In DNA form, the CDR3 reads TGCGCCAGCAGTAACTCCCGGACGGGTCAGCCCCAGCATTTT.

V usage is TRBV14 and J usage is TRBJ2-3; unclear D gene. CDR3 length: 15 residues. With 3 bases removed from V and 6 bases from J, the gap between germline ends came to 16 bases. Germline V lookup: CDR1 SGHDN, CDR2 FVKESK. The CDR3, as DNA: TGTGCCAGCAGCCACTTCCCGGCTCTTGGGGATACGCAGTATTTT. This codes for CASSHFPALGDTQYF.

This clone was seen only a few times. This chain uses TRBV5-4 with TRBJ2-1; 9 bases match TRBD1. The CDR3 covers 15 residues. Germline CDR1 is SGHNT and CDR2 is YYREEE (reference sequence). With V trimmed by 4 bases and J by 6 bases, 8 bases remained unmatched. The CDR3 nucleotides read TGTGCCAGCAGCCGGGACAGGGCAAGGGGCAATGAGCAGTTCTTC. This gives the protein CASSRDRARGNEQFF.

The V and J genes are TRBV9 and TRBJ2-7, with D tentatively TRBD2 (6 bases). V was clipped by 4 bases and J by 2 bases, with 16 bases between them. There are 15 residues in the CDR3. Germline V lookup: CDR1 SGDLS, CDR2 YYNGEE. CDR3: CASSFRDSKTYEQYF. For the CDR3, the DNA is TGTGCCAGCAGCTTCCGGGACTCCAAAACCTACGAGCAGTACTTC.

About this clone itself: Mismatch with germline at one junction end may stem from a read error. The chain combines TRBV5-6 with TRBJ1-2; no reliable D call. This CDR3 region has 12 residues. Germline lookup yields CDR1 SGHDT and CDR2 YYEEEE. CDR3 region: CASRLANYGYTF. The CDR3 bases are TGTGCCAGCAGGTTGGCCAACTATGGCTACACCTTC.